This T cell receptor (beta chain) emerged from a study of cytotoxic CD8 clonotypes in ibrutinib-treated CLL. This clone was detected only a few times. Its antigen remains unidentified. The CDR3 has 13 residues. The germline V gene encodes CDR1 SGHNT and CDR2 YYREEE (reference sequence). Trimming took off 3 bases at V and 5 bases at J, with 8 bases between the two ends. Study-wide results and limits: In sustained-remission versus progressing patients, sampling times differed.

Repertoires were generated with immunoSEQ multiplex PCR, while TCRdb's copy carries only in-frame clones and drops some. The repertoire consists of 45,000 to 50,000 clones, with approximately 50% occurring once and the leading ten covering about 31%. This receptor was obtained from a human donor with chronic lymphocytic leukemia. The V gene is TRBV5-4, the J gene TRBJ1-4; no reliable D call. Sample: PBMCs, taken after 12 months of ibrutinib treatment. The CDR3 coding sequence is TGTGCCAGCAGCTCGGGAATAAATGAAAAACTGTTTTTT. Encoded protein: CASSSGINEKLFF.